This TCR beta chain was sequenced in a study of T cell repertoires in cytomegalovirus infection. Findings of the study overall: Within the response measured ex vivo, HLA-C-restricted CMV-specific TCR beta clonotypes were dominant.

TCRdb reprocessed the reads with MiXCR, giving one entry per CDR3 protein. Of about a million distinct CDR3 sequences in the sample, approximately 31% were seen once. Germline assignment: CDR1 MNHEY and CDR2 SMNVEV (reference sequence). This CDR3 region has 13 residues. V lost 6 bases, J lost 4 bases, and 3 bases stayed unmatched. The table lists this clonotype with a few counts. Its antigen is unknown. The sequenced sample was cultured CD8+ T cells from PBMCs, obtained from culture after CMV antigen stimulation. The receptor was isolated from a human donor in good health (CMV status not recorded). Some clones in this sample may be carry-over from other donors' samples. The chain recombines TRBV27 with TRBJ1-3; TRBD1 aligns across 7 bases. Here the CDR3 DNA reads TGTGCCAGCAGAGACAGGGCCGGAAACACCATATATTTT. Protein product: CASRDRAGNTIYF.